A selection of T cell receptor beta chains follows, all from one sample in a study of blood T cell repertoires in COVID-19. Sequenced by immunoSEQ multiplex PCR; TCRdb stores in-frame clones only, minus some. This sample yields roughly 51,000 clones, of which roughly 85% are seen a single time; roughly 2.9% belongs to the top ten. Sequencing was done on a sample of peripheral blood. These receptors were taken from a woman older than 75 with acute or convalescent COVID-19. Both conserved end residues are part of each CDR3. The D gene is left open where the match is weak. A row's size may be missing; if present it is once, few, many or a size class.

V,D,J,size,CDR3,DNA
TRBV2,TRBD1,TRBJ1-2,once,CASRGDRGWSYGYTF,TGTGCCAGCAGGGGGGACAGGGGATGGTCCTATGGCTACACCTTC
TRBV6-6,-,TRBJ1-3,-,CASRGSKSGNTIYF,TGTGCCAGCAGGGGGAGTAAATCCGGAAACACCATATATTTT
TRBV6-2/TRBV6-3,TRBD1,TRBJ1-5,-,CASSYRDRGTNQPQHF,TGTGCCAGCAGTTACCGGGACAGGGGGACCAATCAGCCCCAGCATTTT
TRBV30,TRBD1,TRBJ1-2,-,CAWSASGTGVGGYTF,TGTGCCTGGAGTGCCTCCGGGACAGGGGTTGGTGGCTACACCTTC
TRBV18,-,TRBJ1-1,few,CASSRGERNTEAFF,TGTGCCAGCTCACGGGGAGAGAGGAACACTGAAGCTTTCTTT
TRBV19,TRBD1,TRBJ1-5,once,CASSRTGFSNQPQHF,TGTGCCAGTAGTAGGACAGGGTTTAGCAATCAGCCCCAGCATTTT
TRBV4-2,TRBD1,TRBJ1-6,-,CASSQDRGNSPLHF,TGTGCCAGCAGCCAGGACAGGGGTAATTCACCCCTCCACTTT
TRBV25-1,-,TRBJ1-1,-,CASCSGDRSEAFF,TGTGCCAGCTGCTCCGGGGATAGGAGTGAAGCTTTCTTT
TRBV5-1,-,TRBJ1-6,-,CASSLGQANSPLHF,TGCGCCAGCAGCTTGGGTCAAGCGAATTCACCCCTCCACTTT
TRBV15,TRBD1,TRBJ2-3,-,CATSSLWTGGTDTQYF,TGTGCCACCAGCAGCCTGTGGACAGGGGGAACAGATACGCAGTATTTT
TRBV19,-,TRBJ1-1,-,CASSIKQKNTEAFF,TGTGCCAGTAGTATTAAACAGAAGAACACTGAAGCTTTCTTT
TRBV11-3,TRBD1,TRBJ1-6,-,CASSTGQGSYNSPLHF,TGTGCCAGCAGCACGGGACAGGGGTCCTATAATTCACCCCTCCACTTT
TRBV2,TRBD1,TRBJ1-6,-,CASSEDGTGFSSPLHF,TGTGCCAGCAGTGAAGATGGGACAGGCTTTAGTTCACCCCTCCACTTT
TRBV19,TRBD1,TRBJ1-2,-,CASSQTGTGYGYTF,TGTGCCAGTAGTCAAACCGGGACAGGCTATGGCTACACCTTC
TRBV5-4,-,TRBJ2-5,-,CASSLGSSQETQYF,TGTGCCAGCAGCTTGGGGTCTAGTCAAGAGACCCAGTACTTC
TRBV7-6,TRBD2,TRBJ2-2,-,CASSPGLAGTANTGELFF,TGTGCCAGCAGCCCGGGACTAGCGGGGACCGCGAACACCGGGGAGCTGTTTTTT
TRBV6-5,TRBD1,TRBJ1-5,-,CASSLQGAEQPQHF,TGTGCCAGCAGTCTCCAGGGGGCTGAGCAGCCCCAGCATTTT
TRBV9,-,TRBJ2-1,-,CASSLQGSYNEQFF,TGTGCCAGCAGCCTCCAGGGCTCCTACAATGAGCAGTTCTTC
TRBV12-3/TRBV12-4,-,TRBJ1-1,-,CASRGQNTEAFF,TGTGCCAGCAGAGGACAGAACACTGAAGCTTTCTTT
TRBV29-1,-,TRBJ1-1,-,CSVGEVNTEAFF,TGCAGCGTTGGGGAGGTGAACACTGAAGCTTTCTTT
TRBV4-1,-,TRBJ2-2,-,CASSQGQWDTGELFF,TGCGCCAGCAGCCAAGGACAGTGGGACACCGGGGAGCTGTTTTTT
TRBV7-9,-,TRBJ2-2,-,CASSLERNTGELFF,TGTGCCAGCAGCTTAGAGCGGAACACCGGGGAGCTGTTTTTT
TRBV6-5,-,TRBJ1-1,-,CASSPNLGTEAFF,TGTGCCAGCAGCCCCAATCTCGGGACTGAAGCTTTCTTT
TRBV27,TRBD2,TRBJ2-2,-,CASSSGISGGANTGELFF,TGTGCCAGCAGTTCGGGCATCTCGGGGGGGGCGAACACCGGGGAGCTGTTTTTT
TRBV19,TRBD1,TRBJ1-5,few,CASSTGTGTQPQHF,TGTGCCAGTAGTACCGGGACAGGGACTCAGCCCCAGCATTTT
TRBV29-1,-,TRBJ2-7,-,CSVGGRGPYEQYF,TGCAGCGTCGGGGGAAGGGGCCCGTACGAGCAGTACTTC
TRBV5-4,-,TRBJ1-1,once,CASSSRSLNTEAFF,TGTGCCAGCAGCTCCAGGTCTTTGAACACTGAAGCTTTCTTT
TRBV14,TRBD2,TRBJ2-1,-,CASSQDSGGAREQFF,TGTGCCAGCAGCCAAGATAGCGGGGGGGCCCGGGAGCAGTTCTTC
TRBV6-5,TRBD2,TRBJ2-7,-,CASSSGLASYEQYF,TGTGCCAGCAGTTCGGGACTAGCGTCCTACGAGCAGTACTTC
TRBV12-5,TRBD2,TRBJ2-5,-,CASGLGLAPNSGETQYF,TGTGCTAGTGGTTTGGGACTAGCCCCTAATTCAGGAGAGACCCAGTACTTC
TRBV21-1,-,TRBJ1-6,-,CATTGQLGNSPLHF,TGTGCCACCACAGGACAGCTTGGCAATTCACCCCTCCACTTT
TRBV2,-,TRBJ1-3,-,CAAGGPGGASGNTIYF,TGTGCGGCCGGGGGACCCGGGGGGGCGTCTGGAAACACCATATATTTT
TRBV19,TRBD1,TRBJ1-5,once,CASSIGDRGWNQPQHF,TGTGCCAGTAGTATAGGGGACAGGGGATGGAATCAGCCCCAGCATTTT
TRBV12-3/TRBV12-4,TRBD1,TRBJ1-4,-,CASSFGTGGKLFF,TGTGCCAGCAGTTTCGGGACAGGAGGAAAACTGTTTTTT
TRBV5-1,TRBD2,TRBJ2-3,-,CASSPSPTSGYADTQYF,TGCGCCAGCAGCCCTTCCCCGACTAGCGGATACGCAGATACGCAGTATTTT
TRBV5-1,-,TRBJ2-7,-,CASSPGGTDRASYEQYF,TGCGCCAGCAGCCCAGGGGGGACAGACAGGGCGTCCTACGAGCAGTACTTC
TRBV7-2,-,TRBJ1-2,-,CASSLPGTYGYTF,TGTGCCAGCAGTTTACCCGGGACTTATGGCTACACCTTC
TRBV30,-,TRBJ1-2,-,CACREGYTF,TGTGCCTGCCGGGAGGGCTACACCTTC
TRBV2,-,TRBJ1-5,-,CASSEDKRQPQHF,TGTGCCAGCAGTGAGGACAAGCGACAGCCCCAGCATTTT
TRBV5-4,TRBD2,TRBJ2-1,few,CASSPRVAGGPYAEQFF,TGTGCCAGCAGCCCCCGGGTAGCGGGGGGGCCCTACGCTGAGCAGTTCTTC
TRBV6-5,TRBD1,TRBJ2-2,-,CASSPRQGSGELFF,TGTGCCAGCAGTCCAAGACAGGGGTCCGGGGAGCTGTTTTTT
TRBV7-9,-,TRBJ1-2,few,CASSLESGNYGYTF,TGTGCCAGCAGCTTAGAGTCGGGGAACTATGGCTACACCTTC
TRBV6-1,-,TRBJ1-1,once,CASSDPHTENTEAFF,TGTGCCAGCAGTGACCCACATACCGAGAACACTGAAGCTTTCTTT
TRBV12-3/TRBV12-4,-,TRBJ2-7,few,CASSFPLREQYF,TGTGCCAGCAGTTTCCCCCTACGAGAGCAGTACTTC
TRBV18,TRBD1,TRBJ2-7,-,CASSPRTGFYEQYF,TGTGCCAGCTCACCCCGGACAGGATTCTACGAGCAGTACTTC
TRBV6-5,TRBD2,TRBJ2-3,few,CASSYQRGGTDTQYF,TGTGCCAGCAGTTACCAGCGGGGGGGCACAGATACGCAGTATTTT
TRBV18,-,TRBJ1-1,-,CASSPPSGKNTEAFF,TGTGCCAGCTCACCACCGTCAGGGAAAAACACTGAAGCTTTCTTT
TRBV7-9,TRBD1,TRBJ2-3,-,CASSFGQETFTDTQYF,TGTGCCAGCAGCTTCGGACAGGAAACTTTCACAGATACGCAGTATTTT